This T cell receptor beta chain derives from a study of HIV-infected patients and healthy controls. Around 530 ng RNA was reverse transcribed with alpha and beta constant-region primers. Using multiplexing indices, alpha and beta chain libraries were generated apart by chain-specific third strand synthesis. TCRdb re-called the 5' RACE reads with MiXCR, one entry per CDR3 protein. The top ten hold less than 20% of the sample, which has around 7,000 distinct CDR3 sequences, around 9.3% seen once. Follow-up blood was drawn about 14 weeks, roughly three months, after antiretroviral therapy began. No cell fractionation was done, so the repertoire covers all unsorted peripheral blood T cells. Germline V gives CDR1 SGHRS, CDR2 YFSETQ. The ends were cut back, 1 base at V and 7 bases at J, with 17 bases in the middle. The CDR3 is 16 amino acids.

This receptor was taken from an adult with HIV infection. The chain uses TRBV5-1 and TRBJ1-4, with D maybe TRBD1 (5 bases). This material consisted of blood, taken during antiretroviral therapy. Written as DNA, the CDR3 is TGCGCCAGCAGCTTGATCGCAGACACCGGGGGTGAAAAACTGTTTTTT. This sequence encodes CASSLIADTGGEKLFF.